This T cell receptor beta chain was recovered during a study of blood T cell repertoires in COVID-19. In the study overall: From the United States, Italy and Spain came samples of acute and convalescent COVID-19. The analysed material was cDNA or gDNA that came from T cells, B-cell-depleted T cells, or PBMCs.

Per germline, CDR1 SGHRS and CDR2 YFSETQ. The ends lost 4 bases at V and 4 bases at J; junction bases unmatched: 8. The length of the CDR3 is 17 residues. Assay used: immunoSEQ multiplex PCR; TCRdb lists only in-frame clones, some missing. Among tens of thousands of clones, approximately 80% were seen once, and the ten largest hold roughly 5.7%. The sample was peripheral blood. The sequence was collected from a man between 65 and 80 years old with acute or convalescent COVID-19. This chain uses TRBV5-1 with TRBJ2-3, with 14 bases aligning to TRBD2. The CDR3 loop reads CASSPSGTSGGPDTQYF. For the CDR3, the DNA is TGCGCCAGCAGCCCATCCGGGACTAGCGGGGGCCCAGATACGCAGTATTTT.